A single sample is the source of the 27 T cell receptor beta chains below, sequenced in a study of beta chain features in type 1 diabetes. cDNA synthesis used the whole RNA isolate, giving expressed TCRB sequences. The protocol was immunoSEQ multiplex PCR, while the TCRdb copy is restricted to in-frame clones and leaves out a portion. The repertoire holds just over 600,000 clones, with about a sixth as singletons. The sample consisted of naive CD4+ T cells from blood. The receptors come from a man aged 18 to 29 in good health.

V and J are TRBV4-2 and TRBJ1-3; no firm D call. The CDR3 extends over 15 amino acids. Germline V gene lookup returns CDR1 LGHNA and CDR2 YNFKEQ. The germline V and J ends were trimmed by 3 bases and 4 bases, with 13 bases remaining between them. CDR3 DNA: TGTGCCAGCAGCCATCATGGGGAGTTCGGAAACACCATATATTTT. Its translation is CASSHHGEFGNTIYF.

The CDR3 region has the DNA TGTGCCAGCAGCCGCGGGGCTAGTAAGCATGAGCAGTTCTTC. It encodes CASSRGASKHEQFF. The V and J genes are TRBV7-3 and TRBJ2-1, with TRBD2 as a possible D gene (6 bases). This CDR3 is 14 amino acids long. CDR1 is SGHTA, CDR2 FQGTGA, per germline. The V and J ends lost 5 bases and 8 bases respectively, with 16 bases between them.

This clone was detected only a few times. This rearrangement joins TRBV6-5 to TRBJ2-1; 11 nucleotides agree with TRBD2. J gave up 4 bases and V 6 bases, and 5 bases lay outside the gene matches. Looked up from germline, CDR1 is MNHEY and CDR2 is SVGAGI. The CDR3 extends over 15 amino acids. The CDR3 sequence: CASSRGTSGYNEQFF. In DNA form, the CDR3 reads TGTGCCAGCAGCCGCGGGACTAGCGGTTACAATGAGCAGTTCTTC.

CDR3 in DNA: TGTGCCAGCAGTCCCCTCTTCGGACACTTCTATGGCTACACCTTC. Protein sequence: CASSPLFGHFYGYTF. The V call is TRBV27, the J call TRBJ1-2; TRBD1 is a possible D gene (5 bases). CDR1 is MNHEY and CDR2 is SMNVEV in the germline V gene (reference sequence). The CDR3 is 15 residues long. V lost 5 bases and J lost 4, with 17 bases in between.

The chain couples TRBV7-2 to TRBJ2-7; D is unclear. Trimming took 0 bases from V and 2 from J, leaving 5 bases between them. Germline V gene lookup returns CDR1 SGHTA and CDR2 FQGNSA. CDR3 length: 13 residues. Written as DNA, the CDR3 is TGTGCCAGCAGCTTAGCCCCGGCCTACGAGCAGTACTTC. It translates to CASSLAPAYEQYF.

This clone came up a few times. The genes are TRBV10-3 and TRBJ2-1; D possibly uses TRBD1 or TRBD2 (5 bases each). The ends were cut back, 10 bases at V and 7 bases at J, with 14 bases in the middle. Germline CDR1 ENHRY, CDR2 SYGVKD. This CDR3 region has 12 residues. The CDR3 is CATSPEGNEQFF. The CDR3 DNA is TGTGCCACCTCCCCCGAGGGGAATGAGCAGTTCTTC.

This chain uses TRBV13 with TRBJ2-3, with D maybe TRBD2 (6 bases). Trimming removed 5 bases at V and 3 bases at J, with 15 bases between. There are 15 residues in the CDR3. From germline, CDR1 is PRHDT and CDR2 FYEKMQ (reference sequence). The chain's CDR3 is CASSRTGTGTDTQYF. DNA of the CDR3: TGTGCCAGCAGCCGAACCGGGACTGGTACAGATACGCAGTATTTT.

In its sample, this clone was seen a few times. V is TRBV2 and J is TRBJ2-2; no firm D call. The CDR3 loop spans 14 amino acids. CDR1 and CDR2 (germline): SNHLY, FYNNEI. Between the trimmed V and J ends, which lost 2 bases and 7 bases, there was a span of 11 bases. CDR3 in DNA: TGTGCCAGCAGTGAAACTGGGGAAGACGGGGAGCTGTTTTTT. This translates into CASSETGEDGELFF.

This clone was observed a handful of times. This rearrangement joins TRBV30 to TRBJ1-5, with D unresolved. V lost 8 bases to trimming and J lost 15 bases, with 11 bases between them. The germline V gene encodes CDR1 GTSNPN and CDR2 SVGIG (reference sequence). The CDR3 sequence is 8 residues long. The CDR3 sequence: CARTPSHF. CDR3 sequence (DNA): TGTGCCCGGACTCCCTCGCATTTT.

The chain recombines TRBV7-8 with TRBJ2-6; D is possibly TRBD2 (6 bases). The CDR3 sequence is 15 residues long. Trimming pared 5 bases from V and 4 bases from J, leaving 12 bases between. Germline values: CDR1 SGHVS, CDR2 FQNEAQ. This CDR3 is CASSRGSSGANVLTF. The CDR3 region has the DNA TGTGCCAGCAGCCGGGGGAGTTCCGGGGCCAACGTCCTGACTTTC.

This clone was found a few times. The CDR3 DNA reads TGCGCCAGCAGCCAAGATTATCGGCAGTTATATGGCTACACCTTC. It yields the protein CASSQDYRQLYGYTF. This sequence joins TRBV4-3 and TRBJ1-2; D call uncertain. The CDR3 totals 15 residues. CDR1 and CDR2 (germline): LGHNA, YSLEER. V was clipped by 0 bases and J by 5 bases, with 13 bases between them.

The chain is built from TRBV10-3 and TRBJ2-3, with D perhaps TRBD1 or TRBD2 (6 bases each). The germline V gene encodes CDR1 ENHRY and CDR2 SYGVKD. Deletions cut 0 bases from V and 0 bases from J, with 13 bases between. This CDR3 is 17 amino acids long. CDR3 amino acids: CAISESTRGRSTDTQYF. The DNA of the CDR3 is TGTGCCATCAGTGAGTCGACTCGGGGGCGGAGCACAGATACGCAGTATTTT.

J is TRBJ2-2 and V is TRBV7-2; TRBD2 agrees at 8 bases. The J segment lost 5 bases and the V segment lost 5 bases, leaving 10 bases of the junction unmatched. In germline, CDR1 is SGHTA, CDR2 FQGNSA. The CDR3 contains 16 residues. Here the CDR3 DNA reads TGTGCCAGCAGCCGCGTGGGGACTAGTCCGACCGGGGAGCTGTTTTTT. Translation: CASSRVGTSPTGELFF.

This clone was observed a few times. The V call is TRBV7-2, the J call TRBJ1-2; D unresolved. V lost 1 base and J 2 bases, leaving 11 bases between the germline ends. CDR3 length: 15 amino acids. The germline gives CDR1 SGHTA, CDR2 FQGNSA. The CDR3: CASSLEGGRNYGYTF. The CDR3 bases are TGTGCCAGCAGCTTAGAAGGAGGGAGAAACTATGGCTACACCTTC.

This sequence joins TRBV15 and TRBJ1-1; D is unresolved. CDR1 and CDR2 (germline): LNHNV, YYDKDF (reference sequence). V gave up 0 bases and J gave up 6 bases, with 14 bases separating them. This CDR3 is 15 amino acids long. The CDR3 nucleotides read TGTGCCACCAGCAGAGATTTCTTTCGGATCTCTGAAGCTTTCTTT. Protein sequence: CATSRDFFRISEAFF.

This clone was seen a handful of times. This rearrangement joins TRBV19 to TRBJ2-7, with 10 bases matching TRBD1. V lost 6 bases, J lost 7 bases, and 12 bases stayed unmatched. Germline V gives CDR1 LNHDA, CDR2 SQIVND (reference sequence). This CDR3 has 15 residues. CDR3 nucleotides: TGTGCCAGTAGCCCCCCGGGACAGGGGATTGGGGAGCAGTACTTC. Protein sequence: CASSPPGQGIGEQYF.

This chain joins TRBV7-2 and TRBJ1-4, with D hard to call. Trimming removed 3 bases from V and 8 bases from J, with 13 bases in between. Germline values: CDR1 SGHTA, CDR2 FQGNSA. The CDR3 spans 14 residues. CDR3 coding DNA: TGTGCCAGCAGCTTTGGCACAGTACGGGAAAAACTGTTTTTT. It encodes CASSFGTVREKLFF.

The gene calls are TRBV5-1 and TRBJ1-2; 7 bases fit TRBD1. This CDR3 contains 15 residues. V lost 2 bases, J lost 2 bases, and 6 bases stayed unmatched. Per germline, CDR1 SGHRS and CDR2 YFSETQ. CDR3 nucleotide sequence: TGCGCCAGCAGCTTTCACAGGGGTCCCAACTATGGCTACACCTTC. It is translated as CASSFHRGPNYGYTF.

This clone has a handful of counts. V and J are TRBV6-5 and TRBJ2-4, with 10 bases matching TRBD2. The V segment lost 5 bases and the J segment 7 bases; nucleotides outside the gene matches: 8. There are 15 residues in the CDR3. Germline V gives CDR1 MNHEY, CDR2 SVGAGI. The DNA for the CDR3 is TGTGCCAGCAGTACAAGTAGCGGGGGGCCTAACATTCAGTACTTC. Translation gives CASSTSSGGPNIQYF.

This clone was found a few times. V is TRBV9 and J is TRBJ2-1; 10 positions agree with TRBD2. CDR1 is SGDLS and CDR2 is YYNGEE in the germline V gene. The length of the CDR3 is 15 residues. The J segment lost 7 bases and the V segment lost 1 base, leaving 5 bases of the junction unmatched. The CDR3 sequence is CASSVLSGRSNEQFF. The CDR3 DNA reads as TGTGCCAGCAGCGTACTTAGCGGGAGGTCGAATGAGCAGTTCTTC.

This clone turned up a few times. The CDR3 DNA reads TGTGCCAGCAGCCAAGTGCTAGCGGGGGGGCCGACCACAGATACGCAGTATTTT. Translated, it gives CASSQVLAGGPTTDTQYF. The chain recombines TRBV4-2 with TRBJ2-3; 12 nucleotides line up with TRBD2. The CDR3 is 18 amino acids. The V gene's germline CDR1 is LGHNA and CDR2 YNFKEQ. The junction had 7 bases not matched to a gene; V was cut back by 1 base and J by 2 bases.

This clone was seen only a few times. The V and J genes are TRBV25-1 and TRBJ2-5; TRBD1 matches 12 bases. The J segment lost 1 base and the V segment lost 5 bases, leaving 2 bases of the junction unmatched. The germline V gene encodes CDR1 MGHDK and CDR2 SYGVNS. The CDR3 sequence is 15 residues long. As DNA, the CDR3 is TGTGCCAGCAGTTGGGGACAGGGGGCCCAAGAGACCCAGTACTTC. The encoded protein is CASSWGQGAQETQYF. Together with reference TRBV25-1 and TRBJ2-5, the CDR3 gives the full variable domain: EADIYQTPRYLVIGTGKKITLECSQTMGHDKMYWYQQDPGMELHLIHYSYGVNSTEKGDLSSESTVSRIRTEHFPLTLESARPSHTSQYLCASSWGQGAQETQYFGPGTRLLVL.

The DNA of the CDR3 is TGTGCCAGCAGCGTAGATCCCTCCGGGACAGGGGATTATTCTGGAAACACCATATATTTT. Protein sequence: CASSVDPSGTGDYSGNTIYF. V and J are TRBV9 and TRBJ1-3; 10 positions match TRBD1. The germline CDR1 and CDR2 sequences are SGDLS and YYNGEE. The junction had 13 bases not matched to a gene; V was cut back by 0 bases and J by 1 base. CDR3 size: 20 residues.

This clone occurred a few times. The chain couples TRBV7-2 to TRBJ1-5; no clear D gene. The CDR3 sequence is 16 residues long. Trimming pared 5 bases from V and 2 bases from J, leaving 16 bases between. Germline V gives CDR1 SGHTA, CDR2 FQGNSA. CDR3: CASSPWPGRGNQPQHF. CDR3 nucleotides: TGTGCCAGCAGCCCCTGGCCGGGCCGGGGCAATCAGCCCCAGCATTTT.

This chain connects TRBV25-1 to TRBJ2-2, with 8 bases matching TRBD1. This CDR3 has 16 residues. Germline trimming cut 5 bases from V and 5 bases from J; bases unmatched to any gene: 10. CDR1 and CDR2 from the germline V gene are MGHDK and SYGVNS. The CDR3: CASSHRQGSKTGELFF. The CDR3 nucleotides read TGTGCCAGCAGTCATAGACAGGGGAGTAAGACCGGGGAGCTGTTTTTT.

V and J are TRBV2 and TRBJ1-2, with D hard to call. CDR1 SNHLY and CDR2 FYNNEI come from the germline V gene. The V and J ends lost 11 bases and 2 bases respectively, with 15 bases between them. CDR3 length: 13 amino acids. CDR3 sequence reads: CASGRQANYGYTF. CDR3 in DNA: TGTGCCTCCGGCCGGCAGGCAAACTATGGCTACACCTTC.

The rearrangement links TRBV9 to TRBJ2-5; no definite D call. This CDR3 contains 12 residues. Germline V CDR1 and CDR2: SGDLS, YYNGEE. V was shortened by 4 bases and J by 5 bases, with 9 bases between the two germline ends. CDR3 nucleotide sequence: TGTGCCAGCAGCTCCCATGGTGAGACCCAGTACTTC. The encoded protein is CASSSHGETQYF.